The clone carrying this TCR beta chain was counted ten times or more. The target antigen is unknown. Using its own MiXCR run on the 5' RACE reads, TCRdb lists one record per CDR3 protein. The table lists about 460,000 distinct CDR3 sequences, roughly 5.2% of them singletons. This sample is drawn from a study of CD8 T cells in ankylosing spondylitis. Study-level points and caveats: A TCR beta motif of eight highly homologous variants appeared characteristic of ankylosing spondylitis blood. Disease-linked clones were reportedly significantly enriched in matched ankylosing spondylitis synovial fluid. The disease-linked clones had a CD8+ phenotype and low blood frequencies.

The CDR3 runs 14 residues. CDR1 and CDR2 (germline): SQVTM, ANQGSEA. V lost 4 bases and J 0 bases, leaving 12 bases between the germline ends. The V gene is TRBV29-1, the J gene TRBJ1-1, with a possible D match to TRBD1 (5 bases). Input material: blood, either unsorted or a sorted T cell fraction (not recorded which). The sequence was collected from a male donor with ankylosing spondylitis. CDR3 amino acids: CSVVWQGVNTEAFF. The CDR3 nucleotides read TGCAGCGTTGTTTGGCAGGGTGTGAACACTGAAGCTTTCTTT.